This paragraph reports one TCR beta chain. V lost 6 bases and J 3 bases, leaving 12 bases between the germline ends. The CDR3 has 13 residues. Germline loops: CDR1 MDHEN, CDR2 SYDVKM. This sample stems from a study of blood T cell repertoires in COVID-19. Whole-study context: Sites across the United States, Italy and Spain contributed samples from acute and convalescent COVID-19.

Generated by immunoSEQ multiplex PCR, the TCRdb table keeps only in-frame clones and is missing some. The sample has a few hundred thousand clones; more than 70% are singletons. This chain joins TRBV28 and TRBJ2-7, with D perhaps matching TRBD2 (5 bases). Sequenced sample: peripheral blood. This TCR derives from a woman between 25 and 40 years old with COVID-19, enrolled during active disease. The CDR3 DNA is TGTGCCAGCAGCCCTGCCGGGGACTACGAGCAGTACTTC. Protein sequence: CASSPAGDYEQYF. The full variable domain, completed using reference TRBV28 and TRBJ2-7, is DVKVTQSSRYLVKRTGEKVFLECVQDMDHENMFWYRQDPGLGLRLIYFSYDVKMKEKGDIPEGYSVSREKKERFSLILESASTNQTSMYLCASSPAGDYEQYFGPGTRLTVT.